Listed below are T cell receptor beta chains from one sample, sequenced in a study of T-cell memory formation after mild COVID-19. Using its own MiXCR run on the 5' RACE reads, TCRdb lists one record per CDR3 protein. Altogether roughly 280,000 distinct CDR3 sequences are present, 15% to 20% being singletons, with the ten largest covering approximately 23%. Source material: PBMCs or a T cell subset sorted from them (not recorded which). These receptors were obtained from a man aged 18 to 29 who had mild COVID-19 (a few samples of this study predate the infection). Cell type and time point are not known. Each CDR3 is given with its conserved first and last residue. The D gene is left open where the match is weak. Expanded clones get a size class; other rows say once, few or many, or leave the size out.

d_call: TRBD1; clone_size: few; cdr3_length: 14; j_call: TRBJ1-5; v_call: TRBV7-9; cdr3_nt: TGTGCCAGCAGCCCAGGGGGGTCGCACCAGCCCCAGCATTTT; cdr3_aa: CASSPGGSHQPQHF
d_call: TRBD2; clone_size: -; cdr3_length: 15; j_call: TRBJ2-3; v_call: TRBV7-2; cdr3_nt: TGTGCCAGCAGCTTCACCGGGACTAATTCGGATACGCAGTATTTT; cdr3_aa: CASSFTGTNSDTQYF
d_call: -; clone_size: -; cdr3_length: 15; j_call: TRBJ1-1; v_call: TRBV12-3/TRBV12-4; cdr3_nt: TGTGCCAGCATGTCGCGTCTCCCAGAGAACACTGAAGCTTTCTTT; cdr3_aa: CASMSRLPENTEAFF
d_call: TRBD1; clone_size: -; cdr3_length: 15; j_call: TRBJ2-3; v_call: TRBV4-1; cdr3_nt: TGCGCCAGCAGCCTGGACAGGGGGCTGTCAGATACGCAGTATTTT; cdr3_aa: CASSLDRGLSDTQYF
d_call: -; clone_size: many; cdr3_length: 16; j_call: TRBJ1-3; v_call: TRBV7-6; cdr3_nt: TGTGCCAGCAGCTTACTTCTACAGGGCTCTGGAAACACCATATATTTT; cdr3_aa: CASSLLLQGSGNTIYF
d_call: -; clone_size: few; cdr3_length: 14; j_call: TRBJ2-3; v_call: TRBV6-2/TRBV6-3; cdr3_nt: TGTGCCAGCAGGACCTTAGGGGGCACAGATACGCAGTATTTT; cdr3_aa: CASRTLGGTDTQYF
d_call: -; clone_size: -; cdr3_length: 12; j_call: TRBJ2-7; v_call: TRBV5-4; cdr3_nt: TGTGCCAGCAGCCCGCCGGGGAGCGAGCAGTACTTC; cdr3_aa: CASSPPGSEQYF
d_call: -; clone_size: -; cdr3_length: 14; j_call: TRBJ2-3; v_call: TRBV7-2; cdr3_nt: TGTGCCAGCAGGACGAGACAGTCCACAGATACGCAGTATTTT; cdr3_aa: CASRTRQSTDTQYF
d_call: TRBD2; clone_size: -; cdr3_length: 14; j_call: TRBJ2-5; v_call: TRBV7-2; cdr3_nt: TGTGCCAGCAGCCCCACCGGACTAGCGGAGACCCAGTACTTC; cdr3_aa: CASSPTGLAETQYF
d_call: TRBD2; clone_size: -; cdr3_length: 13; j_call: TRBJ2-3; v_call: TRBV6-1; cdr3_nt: TGTGCCAGCGGGACTAGGGGAACAGATACGCAGTATTTT; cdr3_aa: CASGTRGTDTQYF
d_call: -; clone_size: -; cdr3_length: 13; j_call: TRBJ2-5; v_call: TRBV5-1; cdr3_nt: TGCGCCAGCACCAACCAGGCGGCAGAGACCCAGTACTTC; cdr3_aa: CASTNQAAETQYF
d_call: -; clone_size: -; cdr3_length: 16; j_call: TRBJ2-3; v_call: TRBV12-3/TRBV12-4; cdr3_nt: TGTGCCAGCAGTGATAATTTAGTCCCTAGCACAGATACGCAGTATTTT; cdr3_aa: CASSDNLVPSTDTQYF
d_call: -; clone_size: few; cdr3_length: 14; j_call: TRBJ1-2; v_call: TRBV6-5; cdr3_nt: TGTGCCAGCAGTTACTCGGCGGAGTTATCTGGCTACACCTTC; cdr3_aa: CASSYSAELSGYTF
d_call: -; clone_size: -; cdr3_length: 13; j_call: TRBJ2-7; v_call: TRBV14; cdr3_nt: TGTGCCAGCAGCCACGGAGGGGCCTACGAGCAGTACTTC; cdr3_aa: CASSHGGAYEQYF
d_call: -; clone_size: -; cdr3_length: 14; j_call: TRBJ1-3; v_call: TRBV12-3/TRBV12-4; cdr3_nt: TGTGCCAGCACCCTCGGGGTCTCTGGAAACACCATATATTTT; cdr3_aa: CASTLGVSGNTIYF
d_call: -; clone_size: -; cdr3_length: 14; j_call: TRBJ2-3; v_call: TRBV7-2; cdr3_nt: TGTGCCAGCAGGGAACAGGGTGTCGCAGATACGCAGTATTTT; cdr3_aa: CASREQGVADTQYF
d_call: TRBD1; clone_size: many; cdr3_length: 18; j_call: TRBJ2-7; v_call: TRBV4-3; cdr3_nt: TGCGCCAGCAGCCAGGATTTCCCTGACAGGGTAATTCCATACGAGCAGTACTTC; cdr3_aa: CASSQDFPDRVIPYEQYF
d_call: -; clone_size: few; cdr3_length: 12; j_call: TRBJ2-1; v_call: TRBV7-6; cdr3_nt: TGTGCCAGCAGCTCATATTCCAATGAGCAGTTCTTC; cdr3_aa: CASSSYSNEQFF
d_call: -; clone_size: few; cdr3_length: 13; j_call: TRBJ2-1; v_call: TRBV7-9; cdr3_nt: TGTGCCAGCGGAGCGGGTGCCTCCAATGAGCAGTTCTTC; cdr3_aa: CASGAGASNEQFF
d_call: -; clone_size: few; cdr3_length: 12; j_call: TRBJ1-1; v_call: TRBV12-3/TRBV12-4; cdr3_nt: TGTGCCAGCAGGCAGGGAAGCACTGAAGCTTTCTTT; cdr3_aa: CASRQGSTEAFF
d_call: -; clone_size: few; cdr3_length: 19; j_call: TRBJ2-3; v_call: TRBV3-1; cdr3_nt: TGTGCCAGCAGCTCGCCCGGTTACGGGGGCACCTTCGGCACAGATACGCAGTATTTT; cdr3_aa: CASSSPGYGGTFGTDTQYF
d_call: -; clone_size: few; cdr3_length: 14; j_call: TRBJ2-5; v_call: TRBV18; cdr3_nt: TGTGCCAGCTCCCCCTCCCCGTACCAAGAGACCCAGTACTTC; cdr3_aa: CASSPSPYQETQYF
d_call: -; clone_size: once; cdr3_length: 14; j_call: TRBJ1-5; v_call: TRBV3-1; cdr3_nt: TGTGCCAGCAGCCAATCAGGGTCCCAACAGCCCCAGCATTTT; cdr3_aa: CASSQSGSQQPQHF
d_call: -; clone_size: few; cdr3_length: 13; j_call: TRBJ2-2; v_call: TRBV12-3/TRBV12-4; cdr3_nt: TGTGCCAGCGAGGTTCGGGGTCCCGGGGAGCTGTTTTTT; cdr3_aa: CASEVRGPGELFF
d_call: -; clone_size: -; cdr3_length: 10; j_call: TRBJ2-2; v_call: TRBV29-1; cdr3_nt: TGCAGCGCCCTCACCGGGGAGCTGTTTTTT; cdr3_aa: CSALTGELFF
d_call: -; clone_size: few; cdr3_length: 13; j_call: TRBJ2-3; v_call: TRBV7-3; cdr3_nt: TGTGCCAGCAGCTTATACCAGGAAGATACGCAGTATTTT; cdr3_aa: CASSLYQEDTQYF
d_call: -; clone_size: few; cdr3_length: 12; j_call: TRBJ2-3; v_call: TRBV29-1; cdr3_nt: TGCAGCGTTGAAGGGGGGACAGATACGCAGTATTTT; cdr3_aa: CSVEGGTDTQYF
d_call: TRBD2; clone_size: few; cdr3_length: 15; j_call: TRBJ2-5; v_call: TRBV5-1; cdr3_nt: TGCGCCAGCAGCAACGGGACTAGCGGGGGTACGCGGCGGTACTTC; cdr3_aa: CASSNGTSGGTRRYF
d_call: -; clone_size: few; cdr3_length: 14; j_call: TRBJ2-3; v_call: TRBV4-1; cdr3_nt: TGCGCCAGCAGCCAAGCCCCAGCGGTAGATACGCAGTATTTT; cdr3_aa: CASSQAPAVDTQYF
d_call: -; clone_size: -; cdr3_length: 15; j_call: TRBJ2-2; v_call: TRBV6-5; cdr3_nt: TGTGCCAGCAGTTACTCGGGGAAGGGAACCGGGGAGCTGTTTTTT; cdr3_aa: CASSYSGKGTGELFF
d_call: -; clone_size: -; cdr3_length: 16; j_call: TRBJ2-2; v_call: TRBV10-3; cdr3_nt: TGTGCCATCGGAGAGGTCGCGAGATTGAACACCGGGGAGCTGTTTTTT; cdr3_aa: CAIGEVARLNTGELFF
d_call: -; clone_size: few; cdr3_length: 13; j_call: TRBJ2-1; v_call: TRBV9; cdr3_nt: TGTGCCAGCAGCGTAGATCTGTGGAATGAGCAGTTCTTC; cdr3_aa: CASSVDLWNEQFF
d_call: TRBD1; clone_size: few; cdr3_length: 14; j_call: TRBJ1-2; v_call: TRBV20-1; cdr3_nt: TGCAGTGCTAGAGGCCGGGGACAGACAGATGGCTACACCTTC; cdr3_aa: CSARGRGQTDGYTF
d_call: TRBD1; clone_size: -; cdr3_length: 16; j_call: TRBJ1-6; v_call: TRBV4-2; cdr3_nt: TGTGCCAGCAGCCCCAACCCGACAGGGCCAGGCTCACCCCTCCACTTT; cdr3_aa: CASSPNPTGPGSPLHF
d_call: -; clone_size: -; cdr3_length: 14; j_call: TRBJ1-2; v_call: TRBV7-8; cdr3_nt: TGTGCCAGCAGCAGTCGGGACGGCCAGTATGGCTACACCTTC; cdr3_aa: CASSSRDGQYGYTF
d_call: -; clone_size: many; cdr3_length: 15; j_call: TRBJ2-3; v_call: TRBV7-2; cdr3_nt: TGTGCCAGCAGCTTAGTCGGACCCGGCACAGATACGCAGTATTTT; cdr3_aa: CASSLVGPGTDTQYF
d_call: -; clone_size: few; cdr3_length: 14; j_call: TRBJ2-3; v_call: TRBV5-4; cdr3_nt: TGTGCCAGCAGTCTTAGCGGAAGCACAGATACGCAGTATTTT; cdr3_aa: CASSLSGSTDTQYF
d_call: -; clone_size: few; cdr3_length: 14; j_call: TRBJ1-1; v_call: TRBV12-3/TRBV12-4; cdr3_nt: TGTGCCAGCAGTTTAATCAACAGGGTGGGTGAAGCTTTCTTT; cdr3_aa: CASSLINRVGEAFF
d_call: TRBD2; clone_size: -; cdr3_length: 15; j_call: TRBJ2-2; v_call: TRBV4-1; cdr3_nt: TGCGCCAGCAGCCGCGGGACTAGCGACACCGGGGAGCTGTTTTTT; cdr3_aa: CASSRGTSDTGELFF
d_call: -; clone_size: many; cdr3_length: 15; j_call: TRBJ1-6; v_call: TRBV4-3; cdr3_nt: TGCGCCAGCAGCCAAGACAGGGGTCGTAATTCACCCCTCCACTTT; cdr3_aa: CASSQDRGRNSPLHF
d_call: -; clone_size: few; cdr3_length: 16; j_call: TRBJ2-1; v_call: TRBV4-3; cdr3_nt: TGCGCCAGCAGCCAAGAGGTAGAGGGGGGTTACAATGAGCAGTTCTTC; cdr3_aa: CASSQEVEGGYNEQFF
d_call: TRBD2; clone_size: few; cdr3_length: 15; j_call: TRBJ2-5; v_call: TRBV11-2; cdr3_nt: TGTGCCAGCAGTCTTCCTAGCGGGCCACAAGAGACCCAGTACTTC; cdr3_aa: CASSLPSGPQETQYF
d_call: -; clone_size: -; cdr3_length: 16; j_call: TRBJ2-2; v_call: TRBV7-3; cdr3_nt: TGTGCCAGCAGCTCGATGAACAGGGAGGTTGGCGGGGAGCTGTTTTTT; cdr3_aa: CASSSMNREVGGELFF
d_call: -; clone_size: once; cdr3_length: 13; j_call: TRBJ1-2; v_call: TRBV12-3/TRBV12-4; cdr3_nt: TGTGCCAGCAGCACCCTCCTAGCGGGTGGCTACACCTTC; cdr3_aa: CASSTLLAGGYTF